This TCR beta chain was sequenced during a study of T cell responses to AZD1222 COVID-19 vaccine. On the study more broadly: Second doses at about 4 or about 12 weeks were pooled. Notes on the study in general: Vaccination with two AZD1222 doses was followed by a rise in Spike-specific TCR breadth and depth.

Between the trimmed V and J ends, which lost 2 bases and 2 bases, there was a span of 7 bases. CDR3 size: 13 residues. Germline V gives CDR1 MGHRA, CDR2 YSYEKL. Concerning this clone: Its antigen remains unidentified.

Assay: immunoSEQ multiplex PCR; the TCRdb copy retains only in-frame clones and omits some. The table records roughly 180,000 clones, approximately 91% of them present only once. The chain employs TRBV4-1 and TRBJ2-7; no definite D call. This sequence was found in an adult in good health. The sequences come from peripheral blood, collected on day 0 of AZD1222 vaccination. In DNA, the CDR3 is TGCGCCAGCAGCCAACCGGGCCCCTACGAGCAGTACTTC. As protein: CASSQPGPYEQYF.